This T cell receptor beta chain was obtained from a study of OX40 agonist ivuxolimab in advanced cancers. Study in general: With a range of roughly 23 to 79, age averaged 60 years, and nearly 85% were male. Prior anti-PD-1, anti-PD-L1 or anti-CTLA-4 therapy was allowed; 30% to 40% had some.

The CDR3 has 16 amino acids. Trimming removed 5 bases from V and 4 bases from J, with 18 bases in between. Looked up from germline, CDR1 is LNHDA and CDR2 is SQIVND (reference sequence). Whole-study results and caveats: Patients who responded partially at 0.1-3.0 mg/kg showed clonal expansion ranking among the lowest.

Sequencing was performed with immunoSEQ multiplex PCR; in TCRdb, only in-frame clones are kept and a portion is missing. This table has about 55,000 clones, about 89% appearing once. Of note for this clone: Its specificity is not known.

This chain joins TRBV19 and TRBJ2-1; D is perhaps TRBD2 (5 bases). This receptor was obtained from an adult with an advanced solid tumor such as melanoma, head and neck, liver or kidney cancer. The specimen comprised CD4+ or CD8+ T cells sorted from blood, sampled in a trial of the OX40 agonist ivuxolimab. This chain's CDR3 is CASSPKTGTFYNEQFF. CDR3 nucleotides: TGTGCCAGTAGTCCCAAGACGGGAACCTTTTACAATGAGCAGTTCTTC.